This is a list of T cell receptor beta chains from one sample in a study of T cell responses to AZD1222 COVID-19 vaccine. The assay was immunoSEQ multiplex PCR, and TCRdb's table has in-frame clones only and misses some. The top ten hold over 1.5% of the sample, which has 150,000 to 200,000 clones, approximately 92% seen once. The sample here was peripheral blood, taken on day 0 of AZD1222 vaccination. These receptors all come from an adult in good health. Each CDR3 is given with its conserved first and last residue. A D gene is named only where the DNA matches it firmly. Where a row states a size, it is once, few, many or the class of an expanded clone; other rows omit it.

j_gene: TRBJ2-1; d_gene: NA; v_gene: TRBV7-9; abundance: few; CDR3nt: TGTGCCAGCAGCTTAGGTTCACGAGAAAAAAATGAGCAGTTCTTC; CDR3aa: CASSLGSREKNEQFF
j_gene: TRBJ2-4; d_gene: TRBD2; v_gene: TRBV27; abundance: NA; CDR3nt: TGTGCCAGCAGTTTAAAGGGCGGGAGTGAGTACATTCAGTACTTC; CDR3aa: CASSLKGGSEYIQYF
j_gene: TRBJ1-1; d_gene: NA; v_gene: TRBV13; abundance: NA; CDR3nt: TGTGCCAGCAGCTCCCGGACGAGGCGGAACACTGAAGCTTTCTTT; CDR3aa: CASSSRTRRNTEAFF
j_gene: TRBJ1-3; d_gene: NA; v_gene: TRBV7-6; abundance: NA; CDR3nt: TGTGCCAGCAGCTCCCAACCGGGGCCCCGCTCTGGAAACACCATATATTTT; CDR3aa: CASSSQPGPRSGNTIYF
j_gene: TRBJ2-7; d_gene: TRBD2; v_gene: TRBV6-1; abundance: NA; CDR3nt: TGTGCCAGCAGTGGGGATAGAAGACTAGCGGGAGTCTACGAGCAGTACTTC; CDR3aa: CASSGDRRLAGVYEQYF
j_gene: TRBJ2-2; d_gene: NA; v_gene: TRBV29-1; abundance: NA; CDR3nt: TGCAGCGTGGTAGCCGGGGCCGGGGAGCTGTTTTTT; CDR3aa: CSVVAGAGELFF
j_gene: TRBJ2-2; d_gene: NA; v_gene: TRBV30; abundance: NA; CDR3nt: TGTGCCTGCTTTCCCTGGGGGTTGAACACCGGGGAGCTGTTTTTT; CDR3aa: CACFPWGLNTGELFF
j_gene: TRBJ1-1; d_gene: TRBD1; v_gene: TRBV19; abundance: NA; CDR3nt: TGTGCCAGTAGTATAGCCGGACAGGGTAGTACTGAAGCTTTCTTT; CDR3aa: CASSIAGQGSTEAFF
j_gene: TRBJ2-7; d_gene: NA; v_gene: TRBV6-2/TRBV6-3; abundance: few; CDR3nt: TGTGCCAGCAGTTACACGATAAACTACGAGCAGTACTTC; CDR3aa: CASSYTINYEQYF
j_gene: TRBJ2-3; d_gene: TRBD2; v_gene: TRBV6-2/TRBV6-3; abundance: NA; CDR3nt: TGTGCCAGCAGTTCGCCGGGACTAGCGGGGGGGCCGGGATCCGATACGCAGTATTTT; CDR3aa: CASSSPGLAGGPGSDTQYF
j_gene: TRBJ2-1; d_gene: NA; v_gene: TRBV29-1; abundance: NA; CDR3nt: TGCAGCGTTCGCCCGACGGGAGCTGAGCAGTTCTTC; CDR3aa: CSVRPTGAEQFF
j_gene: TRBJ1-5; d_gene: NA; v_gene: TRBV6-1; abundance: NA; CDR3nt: TGTGCCAGCAGTGAGGCACAGAATCAGCCCCAGCATTTT; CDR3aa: CASSEAQNQPQHF
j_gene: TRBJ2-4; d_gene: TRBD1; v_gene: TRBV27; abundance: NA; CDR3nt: TGTGCCAGCTCGTGGACAGGGGACATTCAGTACTTC; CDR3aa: CASSWTGDIQYF
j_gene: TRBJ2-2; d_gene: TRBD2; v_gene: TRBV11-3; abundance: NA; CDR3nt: TGTGCCAGCAGCCCAAACAGCGGGGGGGCCGGGGAGCTGTTTTTT; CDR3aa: CASSPNSGGAGELFF